The rows below give T cell receptor beta chains drawn from one sample of a study of blood T cell repertoires in COVID-19. Sequencing used immunoSEQ multiplex PCR; TCRdb keeps in-frame clones, though not all of them. The sample yields about 170,000 clones, roughly 85% seen once. The sample comprised PBMCs or T cells enriched from blood (not recorded which). The origin of the receptors is a woman aged 70-85 years in a cohort exposed to, infected with or recovered from COVID-19 (not recorded which). The CDR3 runs from the conserved cysteine through the conserved F or W. A D gene is named only where the DNA matches it firmly. Where a row states a size, it is once, few, many or the class of an expanded clone; other rows omit it.

abundance	v_gene	d_gene	j_gene	CDR3aa	CDR3nt
few	TRBV30	.	TRBJ1-2	CAWSGGAYGYTF	TGTGCCTGGAGCGGGGGGGCCTATGGCTACACCTTC
.	TRBV4-2	.	TRBJ2-7	CASSQDWRAEYEQYF	TGTGCCAGCAGCCAAGATTGGCGGGCTGAATACGAGCAGTACTTC
.	TRBV12-3/TRBV12-4	.	TRBJ1-1	CASRIGVYTEAFF	TGTGCCAGCAGAATAGGGGTATACACTGAAGCTTTCTTT
.	TRBV28	TRBD1	TRBJ2-7	CASSLVPGGGFYEQYF	TGTGCCAGCAGTTTGGTGCCAGGGGGCGGTTTCTACGAGCAGTACTTC
few	TRBV29-1	TRBD1	TRBJ1-1	CSVEGSSGQGGTEAFF	TGCAGCGTTGAAGGAAGTTCGGGACAGGGAGGCACTGAAGCTTTCTTT
.	TRBV6-2/TRBV6-3	TRBD2	TRBJ2-1	CASSYGTSGRRPPFF	TGTGCCAGCAGTTACGGGACTAGCGGGAGGAGACCCCCGTTCTTC
.	TRBV6-5	.	TRBJ2-1	CASSSTSNEQFF	TGTGCCAGCAGTTCTACCTCGAATGAGCAGTTCTTC
.	TRBV11-3	.	TRBJ2-7	CASSLAAREQYF	TGTGCCAGCAGCTTAGCCGCGCGCGAGCAGTACTTC
.	TRBV18	TRBD1	TRBJ1-6	CASSPPGQGGRSPLHF	TGTGCCAGCTCACCACCGGGACAGGGGGGACGGTCACCCCTCCACTTT
.	TRBV10-3	TRBD1	TRBJ2-1	CAISDIGTDNEQFF	TGTGCCATCAGCGATATAGGGACAGACAATGAGCAGTTCTTC
.	TRBV7-8	TRBD1	TRBJ2-1	CASSLRGTVLPEQFF	TGTGCCAGCAGCTTAAGGGGGACAGTACTTCCCGAGCAGTTCTTC
.	TRBV5-8	.	TRBJ2-5	CASSPVRETQYF	TGTGCCAGCAGCCCGGTGAGAGAGACCCAGTACTTC
.	TRBV7-9	.	TRBJ1-5	CASSSTGPGEAQHF	TGTGCCAGCAGCTCAACCGGTCCTGGGGAGGCCCAGCATTTT
few	TRBV19	TRBD1	TRBJ1-2	CASSRGQGASYGYTF	TGTGCCAGTAGTAGAGGACAGGGGGCCAGCTATGGCTACACCTTC
once	TRBV9	.	TRBJ1-1	CASSLNMNTEAFF	TGTGCCAGCAGTCTTAATATGAACACTGAAGCTTTCTTT
.	TRBV10-3	.	TRBJ2-1	CAISDAVNEQFF	TGTGCCATCAGTGACGCAGTCAATGAGCAGTTCTTC
.	TRBV10-3	.	TRBJ2-3	CAISEPNSGDTQYF	TGTGCCATCAGTGAGCCGAATTCAGGGGATACGCAGTATTTT
.	TRBV2	TRBD2	TRBJ2-1	CASRSGLAGYNEQFF	TGTGCCAGCAGGTCGGGACTAGCGGGCTACAATGAGCAGTTCTTC
.	TRBV24-1	.	TRBJ2-6	CATSDPSGSPGANVLTF	TGTGCCACCAGTGACCCCTCCGGGTCCCCTGGGGCCAACGTCCTGACTTTC
medium-sized	TRBV29-1	TRBD1	TRBJ2-5	CSVTGNRVQETQYF	TGCAGCGTGACAGGGAACAGGGTACAAGAGACCCAGTACTTC
.	TRBV7-3	.	TRBJ2-6	CASSPDSYSGANVLTF	TGTGCCAGCAGCCCCGACAGTTACTCTGGGGCCAACGTCCTGACTTTC
few	TRBV3-1/TRBV3-2	TRBD1	TRBJ1-6	CASSPLQGNSPLHF	TGTGCCAGCAGCCCACTACAGGGGAATTCACCCCTCCACTTT